These 29 T cell receptor beta chains were sequenced from one sample in a study of blood T cell repertoires in COVID-19. Clones were read by immunoSEQ multiplex PCR, and TCRdb kept only the in-frame ones, dropping some. There are about 150,000 clones in the sample; about nine tenths occur only once, and 2.3% lies in the top ten. Sequencing input: peripheral blood. All receptors come from a human donor in a cohort sampled during active COVID-19.

The genes are TRBV28 and TRBJ1-2; 8 bases map to TRBD1. This CDR3 region has 16 residues. Germline CDR1 and CDR2: MDHEN and SYDVKM. Germline trimming cut 7 bases from V and 4 bases from J; bases unmatched to any gene: 14. CDR3 sequence (DNA): TGTGCCAGCACCTACCTGGGACAGGAAGGGGGCTATGGCTACACCTTC. It encodes CASTYLGQEGGYGYTF.

The V gene is TRBV12-3 or TRBV12-4, the J gene TRBJ2-7, with a possible D match to TRBD1 (5 bases). V lost 6 bases to trimming and J lost 3 bases, with 9 bases between them. The CDR3 loop spans 12 amino acids. The CDR3 DNA is TGTGCCAGCAGGCCAGACAGCTACGAGCAGTACTTC. This codes for CASRPDSYEQYF.

The chain has TRBV27 and TRBJ2-3, with TRBD2 identical over 11 bases. After removal of 5 bases from V and 3 bases from J, the junction contained 7 bases not matched to a gene. In germline, CDR1 is MNHEY, CDR2 SMNVEV (reference sequence). The CDR3 is made up of 16 amino acids. The CDR3 sequence is CASSLRLAGSTDTQYF. The DNA for the CDR3 is TGTGCCAGCAGTCTGCGACTAGCGGGATCTACAGATACGCAGTATTTT.

The rearrangement links TRBV24-1 to TRBJ2-7; possible D gene TRBD1, 6 bases. Germline assignment: CDR1 KGHDR and CDR2 SFDVKD. The CDR3 length is 13 residues. Trimming cost V 7 bases and J 1 base, with 10 bases left between them. DNA of the CDR3: TGTGCCACCAGCGAAACAGGGTCCTACGAGCAGTACTTC. Its translation is CATSETGSYEQYF.

The CDR3 coding sequence is TGTGCCACCAGCAGAGGGCAGGGGAATCAGCCCCAGCATTTT. Residues: CATSRGQGNQPQHF. V usage is TRBV15 and J usage is TRBJ1-5; weak D call: TRBD1 (6 bases). The CDR3 runs 14 residues. Germline assignment: CDR1 LNHNV and CDR2 YYDKDF (reference sequence). The germline V and J ends were trimmed by 1 base and 4 bases, with 8 bases remaining between them.

This sequence joins TRBV7-2 and TRBJ1-2; 7 bases align to TRBD1. The ends lost 1 base at V and 4 bases at J; junction bases unmatched: 12. The CDR3 is 17 amino acids. Germline CDR1 is SGHTA and CDR2 is FQGNSA. The CDR3 sequence: CASSLGRGQPISYGYTF. CDR3 bases: TGTGCCAGCAGCTTAGGGCGGGGACAGCCCATCTCCTATGGCTACACCTTC.

The chain joins TRBV19 to TRBJ1-3, with TRBD1 matching 8 bases. Germline V gene lookup returns CDR1 LNHDA and CDR2 SQIVND (reference sequence). This CDR3 region has 15 residues. J was trimmed by 0 bases and V by 6 bases; bases with no gene match: 4. The CDR3 protein is CASSQGAYSGNTIYF. The CDR3, as DNA: TGTGCCAGTAGCCAGGGGGCCTACTCTGGAAACACCATATATTTT.

The chain couples TRBV10-3 to TRBJ2-7; D gene ambiguous. The CDR3 spans 14 residues. Germline CDR1 reads ENHRY; CDR2 reads SYGVKD. Between the trimmed V and J ends, which lost 3 bases and 1 base, there was a span of 10 bases. As DNA, the CDR3 is TGTGCCATCAGTGACCACTCCTTATCCTACGAGCAGTACTTC. Protein sequence: CAISDHSLSYEQYF.

The V gene is TRBV7-2, the J gene TRBJ2-1; TRBD2 agrees at 13 bases. The CDR3 has 17 residues. Germline-derived CDR1 and CDR2 are SGHTA and FQGNSA. The V segment lost 5 bases and the J segment 8 bases; nucleotides outside the gene matches: 12. Written as DNA, the CDR3 is TGTGCCAGCAGCCGCGAACTGACTAGCGGGGGGAGCGATGAGCAGTTCTTC. It translates to CASSRELTSGGSDEQFF.

This clone was counted a single time. V usage is TRBV27 and J usage is TRBJ1-1, with 10 bases lining up with TRBD1. The CDR3 contains 17 residues. Germline CDR1 and CDR2: MNHEY and SMNVEV (reference sequence). With V trimmed by 2 bases and J by 3 bases, 9 bases remained unmatched. CDR3 sequence reads: CASSLAPTGGLDTEAFF. In DNA form, the CDR3 reads TGTGCCAGCAGTTTAGCCCCGACAGGGGGCCTCGACACTGAAGCTTTCTTT.

The rearrangement links TRBV5-1 to TRBJ1-3, with TRBD1 as a possible D gene (5 bases). CDR1 is SGHRS and CDR2 is YFSETQ in the germline V gene. This CDR3 has 16 amino acids. The V gene lost 4 bases and the J gene lost 3 bases, with 17 bases spanning the gap. The CDR3 protein is CASSPGRGNFGNTIYF. CDR3 sequence (DNA): TGCGCCAGCAGCCCGGGTCGGGGGAATTTTGGAAACACCATATATTTT.

This chain uses TRBV7-2 with TRBJ2-5; 8 nucleotides line up with TRBD1. V lost 3 bases to trimming and J lost 5 bases; unmatched junction nucleotides: 5. CDR3 size: 14 residues. Germline loops: CDR1 SGHTA, CDR2 FQGNSA. The CDR3 DNA reads as TGTGCCAGCAGCTTGCAGGGGGCGATCGAGACCCAGTACTTC. It encodes CASSLQGAIETQYF. The complete variable domain, with remaining parts taken from reference TRBV7-2 and TRBJ2-5, reads GAGVSQSPSNKVTEKGKDVELRCDPISGHTALYWYRQSLGQGLEFLIYFQGNSAPDKSGLPSDRFSAERTGGSVSTLTIQRTQQEDSAVYLCASSLQGAIETQYFGPGTRLLVL.

CDR3 in DNA: TGTGCCAGCAGCGCACCGGACTACCTGTACAATGAGCAGTTCTTC. Protein sequence: CASSAPDYLYNEQFF. The chain links TRBV7-6 to TRBJ2-1, with D possibly matching TRBD2 (6 bases). The CDR3 totals 15 residues. The ends were cut back, 5 bases at V and 4 bases at J, with 15 bases in the middle. Germline V gene data show CDR1 as SGHVS and CDR2 as FNYEAQ.

The rearrangement links TRBV6-5 to TRBJ1-3, with 11 bases matching TRBD1. This CDR3 spans 14 amino acids. Losses at the gene ends were 6 bases for V and 4 bases for J; bases not matched to a gene: 2. CDR1 is MNHEY, CDR2 SVGAGI, per germline. The CDR3 DNA is TGTGCCAGCAGCAGGACAGGGGGCGGAAACACCATATATTTT. Protein: CASSRTGGGNTIYF.

The chain links TRBV5-4 to TRBJ2-3; perhaps TRBD2 as D (5 bases). Between the trimmed V and J ends, which lost 4 bases and 1 base, there was a span of 13 bases. The CDR3 is 15 amino acids. CDR1 and CDR2 from the germline V gene are SGHNT and YYREEE (reference sequence). The DNA of the CDR3 is TGTGCCAGCAGCCCGGACTTATCACGCACAGATACGCAGTATTTT. Its translation is CASSPDLSRTDTQYF.

This rearrangement joins TRBV10-3 to TRBJ1-5; 8 nucleotides line up with TRBD1. Germline CDR1 reads ENHRY; CDR2 reads SYGVKD. V was pared by 10 bases and J by 5 bases, with 7 bases of the junction left unmatched. The CDR3 extends over 13 amino acids. In DNA form, the CDR3 reads TGTGCCACCGGGGGACAGGAGTATCAGCCCCAGCATTTT. This codes for CATGGQEYQPQHF.

This chain connects TRBV4-2 to TRBJ2-1, with 14 nucleotides matching TRBD2. Trimming cost V 3 bases and J 10 bases; bases outside gene matches: 14. CDR3 size: 18 residues. From germline, CDR1 is LGHNA and CDR2 YNFKEQ. The CDR3 loop reads CASSHVGGLAGGHGEQFF. DNA for the CDR3: TGTGCCAGCAGCCATGTCGGTGGACTAGCGGGGGGTCATGGAGAGCAGTTCTTC.

The rearrangement uses TRBV10-2 and TRBJ1-1, with 9 positions matching TRBD1. The V gene's germline CDR1 is WSHSY and CDR2 SAAADI. There are 16 residues in the CDR3. V shed 8 bases and J 0 bases; nucleotides not matched to a gene: 10. This CDR3 reads CASCAIGQGLNTEAFF. CDR3 in DNA: TGCGCCAGCTGTGCCATCGGACAGGGGTTGAACACTGAAGCTTTCTTT.

V is TRBV18 and J is TRBJ2-1, with a weak D call TRBD2 (6 bases). Germline assignment: CDR1 KGHSH and CDR2 LQKENI. V lost 0 bases to trimming and J lost 6 bases, with 12 bases between them. This CDR3 has 15 residues. Written as DNA, the CDR3 is TGTGCCAGCTCACCACCGTGGGGGGAGAGCAATGAGCAGTTCTTC. This encodes CASSPPWGESNEQFF.

This rearrangement joins TRBV6-2 or TRBV6-3 to TRBJ2-7; D is unresolved. The CDR3 covers 13 residues. Germline CDR1 reads MNHEY; CDR2 reads SVGEGT. The V end was cut by 6 bases, the J end by 3 bases, with 12 bases between. CDR3 in amino acids: CASSRLRDYEQYF. DNA for the CDR3: TGTGCCAGCAGCCGACTCAGAGACTACGAGCAGTACTTC.

The chain links TRBV4-3 to TRBJ2-3; TRBD2 agrees at 8 bases. Losses at the gene ends were 0 bases for V and 2 bases for J; bases not matched to a gene: 4. CDR3 size: 16 residues. Germline lookup yields CDR1 LGHNA and CDR2 YSLEER. Here the CDR3 reads CASSQDSTSATDTQYF. Written as DNA, the CDR3 is TGCGCCAGCAGCCAAGATTCGACTAGCGCCACAGATACGCAGTATTTT.

CDR3 bases: TGCGCCAGCAGCTTGGCCGCGGGGTACGAGCAGTACTTC. Amino acids: CASSLAAGYEQYF. This rearrangement joins TRBV5-1 to TRBJ2-7, with D possibly matching TRBD2 (6 bases). Germline V gene sequence: CDR1 SGHRS, CDR2 YFSETQ. The V end was cut by 0 bases, the J end by 4 bases, with 8 bases between. The CDR3 sequence is 13 residues long.

The J gene is TRBJ1-6, the V gene TRBV6-5; D might be TRBD1 (6 bases). CDR1 MNHEY and CDR2 SVGAGI come from the germline V gene. Trimming cost V 5 bases and J 12 bases, with 8 bases left between them. There are 11 residues in the CDR3. CDR3 nucleotides: TGTGCCAGCAGTCGCAGGGGACCCCTCCACTTT. The encoded protein is CASSRRGPLHF.

The genes are TRBV6-5 and TRBJ1-2, with 7 bases matching TRBD1. Germline CDR1 MNHEY, CDR2 SVGAGI. This CDR3 comprises 13 residues. The V and J ends lost 2 bases and 6 bases, in that order; junction bases with no gene match: 3. This CDR3 reads CASSYSRGHGYTF. CDR3 in DNA: TGTGCCAGCAGTTACAGTAGGGGGCATGGCTACACCTTC.

This sequence joins TRBV18 and TRBJ1-1; D uncertain. Germline values: CDR1 KGHSH, CDR2 LQKENI. The V end lost 2 bases, the J end lost 0 bases, and 7 bases lay between the germline ends. This CDR3 is 14 amino acids long. This CDR3 is CASSPGLMNTEAFF. CDR3 nucleotide sequence: TGTGCCAGCTCACCAGGCCTGATGAACACTGAAGCTTTCTTT.

The rearrangement joins TRBV5-8 to TRBJ2-6; TRBD1 might be the D (6 bases). Germline V gene data show CDR1 as SGHTS and CDR2 as YDEGEE. The CDR3 spans 18 residues. V lost 3 bases to trimming and J lost 0 bases, with 16 bases between them. CDR3 sequence: CASSSVTGRFSGANVLTF. The CDR3 region has the DNA TGTGCCAGCAGCTCGGTAACAGGGAGATTCTCTGGGGCCAACGTCCTGACTTTC.

This chain links TRBV19 with TRBJ2-3, with 7 bases aligning to TRBD1. CDR1 is LNHDA and CDR2 is SQIVND in the germline V gene (reference sequence). The length of the CDR3 is 15 residues. J gave up 1 base and V 5 bases, and 6 bases lay outside the gene matches. The CDR3 DNA sequence: TGTGCCAGTAGTCCCCTAGGGGGCGGCACAGATACGCAGTATTTT. It is translated as CASSPLGGGTDTQYF. The full variable domain, completed using reference TRBV19 and TRBJ2-3, is DGGITQSPKYLFRKEGQNVTLSCEQNLNHDAMYWYRQDPGQGLRLIYYSQIVNDFQKGDIAEGYSVSREKKESFPLTVTSAQKNPTAFYLCASSPLGGGTDTQYFGPGTRLTVL.

The chain is built from TRBV10-3 and TRBJ2-3, with 11 bases aligning to TRBD1. Germline CDR1 reads ENHRY; CDR2 reads SYGVKD. The CDR3 has 14 amino acids. Trimming cost V 6 bases and J 5 bases; bases outside gene matches: 4. CDR3 nucleotide sequence: TGTGCCATCAGCGAGGGACAGGGGGGAGATACGCAGTATTTT. Protein: CAISEGQGGDTQYF.

This chain uses TRBV28 with TRBJ1-5; TRBD1 might be the D (6 bases). V lost 6 bases and J 7 bases, leaving 10 bases between the germline ends. Germline assignment: CDR1 MDHEN and CDR2 SYDVKM. The CDR3 totals 12 residues. CDR3 in amino acids: CASRDSLQPQHF. CDR3 DNA sequence: TGTGCCAGCAGGGACAGCCTGCAGCCCCAGCATTTT.